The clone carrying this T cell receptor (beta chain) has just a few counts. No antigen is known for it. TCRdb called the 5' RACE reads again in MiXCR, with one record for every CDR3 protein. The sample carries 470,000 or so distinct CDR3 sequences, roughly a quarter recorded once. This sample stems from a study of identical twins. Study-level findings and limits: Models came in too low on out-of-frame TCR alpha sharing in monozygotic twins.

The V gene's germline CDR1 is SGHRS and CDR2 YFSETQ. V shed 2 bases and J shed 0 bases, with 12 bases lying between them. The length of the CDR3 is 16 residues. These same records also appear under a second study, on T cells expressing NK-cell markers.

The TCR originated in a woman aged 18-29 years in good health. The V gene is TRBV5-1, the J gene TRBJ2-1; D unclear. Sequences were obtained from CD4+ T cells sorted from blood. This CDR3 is CASSFRGAVSYNEQFF. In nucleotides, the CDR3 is TGCGCCAGCAGCTTCCGAGGCGCGGTCTCCTACAATGAGCAGTTCTTC.